Listed below are T cell receptor beta chains from one sample, sequenced in a study of early T cells in non-severe SARS-CoV-2 infection. TCRdb called the 5' RACE reads again in MiXCR, with one record for every CDR3 protein. Among more than 65,000 distinct CDR3 sequences listed, about 4.6% were seen once. Specimen: whole blood, collected at baseline. The receptors here all came from an adult who was a healthcare worker with PCR-confirmed SARS-CoV-2 infection or an uninfected control (not recorded which). The donor label of this sample is uncertain. The CDR3 runs from the conserved cysteine through the conserved F or W. D genes are given only for firm matches. The size entry is marked missing in some rows and otherwise reads once, few, many or a size class.

many	11	TRBV10-2	TRBJ2-1	NA	TGCGCCAGCAGTGAGATAGTTGAGCAGTTCTTC	CASSEIVEQFF
NA	12	TRBV28	TRBJ1-6	TRBD1	TGTGCCAGCAGACAGGGGGAGTCACCCCTCCACTTT	CASRQGESPLHF
many	11	TRBV6-2/TRBV6-3	TRBJ1-1	NA	TGTGCCAGCACGGGCGAGATCGAAGCTTTCTTT	CASTGEIEAFF
many	18	TRBV11-2	TRBJ2-1	NA	TGTGCCAGCAGCTTAGTATGGGGACACCAGAGCTCCTACAATGAGCAGTTCTTC	CASSLVWGHQSSYNEQFF
many	16	TRBV7-6	TRBJ2-1	NA	TGTGCCAGCAGTCCCGTGCAGGTCAACTCCTACAATGAGCAGTTCTTC	CASSPVQVNSYNEQFF
many	15	TRBV10-2	TRBJ2-3	TRBD2	TGCGCCAGCAGTGTGACTAGCGGAAACACAGATACGCAGTATTTT	CASSVTSGNTDTQYF
few	15	TRBV18	TRBJ1-1	NA	TGTGCCAGCTCACCCTCGCACAGGGAGGGCACTGAAGCTTTCTTT	CASSPSHREGTEAFF
many	16	TRBV4-1	TRBJ2-3	NA	TGCGCCAGCAGCCAATCGCAGGGTTTCGGCACAGATACGCAGTATTTT	CASSQSQGFGTDTQYF
NA	18	TRBV7-3	TRBJ2-1	TRBD2	TGTGCCAGCAGCTTATGGGATAGCGGGGGCCTCTCCTACAATGAGCAGATCTTC	CASSLWDSGGLSYNEQIF
few	13	TRBV2	TRBJ1-2	TRBD1	TGTGCCAGCAGTCTGGGACAGGCCTGGGGCTACACCTTC	CASSLGQAWGYTF
NA	14	TRBV20-1	TRBJ2-3	TRBD2	TGCAGTGCTAACAAAGGACTAGCGGGAAATACGCAGTATTTT	CSANKGLAGNTQYF
many	14	TRBV4-2	TRBJ1-5	NA	TGTGCCAGCAGCCCCGGACGGACCAATCAGCCCCAGCATTTT	CASSPGRTNQPQHF
NA	16	TRBV3-1	TRBJ2-3	NA	TGTGCCAGCAGCCAAGAGTCGGGTGGGAGCACAGATACGCAGTATTTT	CASSQESGGSTDTQYF
NA	15	TRBV10-3	TRBJ1-1	NA	TGTGCCATCGGTGAGGAAGGCATTACCCACACTGAAGCTTTCTTT	CAIGEEGITHTEAFF
many	16	TRBV14	TRBJ2-5	TRBD2	TGTGCCAGCAGCCAAGGACTAGCGGGGGGTAGAGAGACCCAGTACTTC	CASSQGLAGGRETQYF
few	15	TRBV7-9	TRBJ1-5	NA	TGTGCCAGCAGCTTATGGTCGGGAAACAATCAGCCCCAGCATTTT	CASSLWSGNNQPQHF
many	14	TRBV6-1	TRBJ1-1	TRBD1	TGTGCCAGCAGTGCGACAGGGGGTAACACTGAAGCTTTCTTT	CASSATGGNTEAFF
many	15	TRBV5-4	TRBJ2-7	TRBD2	TGTGCCAGCAGCTTGTCGGGAGGCAGCTCCTACGAGCAGTACTTC	CASSLSGGSSYEQYF
many	16	TRBV7-6	TRBJ1-3	NA	TGTGCCAGCAGCTTAGCTGGGGGCCCCTCTGGAAACACCATATATTTT	CASSLAGGPSGNTIYF
few	16	TRBV30	TRBJ2-1	TRBD1	TGTGCCTGGAGTGTAATCGGGACAGGGGGCCCCAATGAGCAGTTCTTC	CAWSVIGTGGPNEQFF
few	11	TRBV5-4	TRBJ2-3	NA	TGTGCCAGCGGGATGACAGATACGCAGTATTTT	CASGMTDTQYF
many	13	TRBV5-1	TRBJ1-1	NA	TGCGCCAGCAGCCCGGGCGACAGACTCGGCCCTTCTTTT	CASSPGDRLGPSF
many	15	TRBV11-2	TRBJ2-7	NA	TGTGCCAGCAGCTTAGGCCGGACGATCTCCTACGAGCAGTACTTC	CASSLGRTISYEQYF
NA	15	TRBV7-2	TRBJ1-5	NA	TGTGCCAGCAGCCCGACCACAGGCGCCCATCAGCCCCAGCATTTT	CASSPTTGAHQPQHF
many	14	TRBV29-1	TRBJ1-1	NA	TGCAGCGTTGCTCGGACAACCTCCCGGACTGAAGCTTTCTTT	CSVARTTSRTEAFF